A single sample is the source of the 14 T cell receptor beta chains below, sequenced in a study of T cell changes during pregnancy in multiple sclerosis. Data came from immunoSEQ multiplex PCR; TCRdb stores just in-frame clones and leaves some out. The profile shows about 51,000 clones, 85% to 95% of them singletons. The sample was CD4+ T cells from peripheral blood mononuclear cells, taken in the second trimester of pregnancy. Receptors were obtained from a female donor with multiple sclerosis, enrolled in a pregnancy study.

The chain joins TRBV19 to TRBJ1-2, with 7 positions matching TRBD1. The CDR3 is 13 amino acids. J gave up 2 bases and V 8 bases, and 5 bases lay outside the gene matches. Germline CDR1 and CDR2: LNHDA and SQIVND (reference sequence). The CDR3 DNA reads TGTGCCAGTGGCAGACAGGGAAACTATGGCTACACCTTC. This codes for CASGRQGNYGYTF.

This clone was found once. The chain carries TRBV7-2 and TRBJ2-5, with 8 bases identical to TRBD1. V gave up 4 bases and J gave up 4 bases; unmatched junction bases: 8. CDR1 SGHTA and CDR2 FQGNSA come from the germline V gene. This CDR3 is built from 15 residues. In DNA, the CDR3 is TGTGCCAGCAGCTCCCAGACAGGGGCGGGAGAGACCCAGTACTTC. Translation: CASSSQTGAGETQYF.

This clone has a handful of counts. The chain uses TRBV2 and TRBJ2-3; 7 nucleotides align to TRBD1. Germline trimming cut 5 bases from V and 1 base from J; bases unmatched to any gene: 3. The CDR3 extends over 14 amino acids. Germline CDR1 SNHLY, CDR2 FYNNEI. The chain's CDR3 is CASSYTGGTDTQYF. Written as DNA, the CDR3 is TGTGCCAGCAGTTACACAGGGGGCACAGATACGCAGTATTTT.

The chain couples TRBV6-5 to TRBJ1-2; 7 bases line up with TRBD1. J gave up 4 bases and V 6 bases, and 8 bases lay outside the gene matches. This CDR3 has 14 residues. In germline, CDR1 is MNHEY, CDR2 SVGAGI. The CDR3 coding sequence is TGTGCCAGCAGCCTGGGACAGCGTTCCTATGGCTACACCTTC. Protein product: CASSLGQRSYGYTF.

CDR3 region: CASSLSSMGGGPYEQYF. The DNA of the CDR3 is TGTGCCAGCAGTTTATCTTCAATGGGGGGGGGCCCTTACGAGCAGTACTTC. This chain uses TRBV27 with TRBJ2-7; TRBD2 is a possible D gene (7 bases). Germline assignment: CDR1 MNHEY and CDR2 SMNVEV (reference sequence). The CDR3 has 17 amino acids. V lost 0 bases to trimming and J lost 4 bases, with 19 bases between them.

The gene calls are TRBV2 and TRBJ2-5, with D possibly TRBD1 on 7 matching bases. Trimming took 3 bases from V and 4 from J, leaving 15 bases between them. Germline lookup yields CDR1 SNHLY and CDR2 FYNNEI. The CDR3 runs 15 residues. The DNA for the CDR3 is TGTGCCAGCAGTGAGCGTGGGCAGGGGGGAGAGACCCAGTACTTC. This codes for CASSERGQGGETQYF.

The chain is built from TRBV15 and TRBJ2-1; D is undetermined. The V gene lost 4 bases and the J gene lost 6 bases, with 10 bases spanning the gap. The germline V gene has CDR1 LNHNV and CDR2 YYDKDF (reference sequence). The CDR3 runs 13 residues. The CDR3 region has the DNA TGTGCCACCAGCACACAACGAGGCAATGAGCAGTTCTTC. Amino acid sequence: CATSTQRGNEQFF.

The genes are TRBV5-6 and TRBJ1-2, with D perhaps TRBD1 (6 bases). V lost 7 bases and J lost 8, with 24 bases in between. This CDR3 has 15 amino acids. Germline CDR1 and CDR2: SGHDT and YYEEEE. The CDR3 loop reads CASLPRGAGTGGYTF. The CDR3 bases are TGTGCCAGCTTGCCCCGGGGGGCAGGAACGGGAGGCTACACCTTC.

This chain connects TRBV7-2 to TRBJ1-2; D gene unclear. V was clipped by 5 bases and J by 8 bases, with 18 bases between them. CDR3 size: 14 residues. Germline assignment: CDR1 SGHTA and CDR2 FQGNSA. CDR3 amino acids: CASSARPDLEGYTF. CDR3 nucleotide sequence: TGTGCCAGCAGCGCCAGACCGGATCTAGAGGGCTACACCTTC.

This clone was observed once. The chain is built from TRBV11-2 and TRBJ2-7; D unresolved. The CDR3 runs to 17 residues. Germline assignment: CDR1 SGHAT and CDR2 FQNNGV. V was trimmed by 1 base and J by 3 bases, leaving 19 bases between them. DNA of the CDR3: TGTGCCAGCAGCTTAGCCCAGGTCCCTACCATCTACTACGAGCAGTACTTC. As protein: CASSLAQVPTIYYEQYF.

The chain couples TRBV6-1 to TRBJ1-6; D gene uncertain. The CDR3 is made up of 15 amino acids. Germline V CDR1 and CDR2: MNHNS, SASEGT. V lost 5 bases and J lost 8, with 16 bases in between. This CDR3 reads CASSMDDGRYSPLHF. The CDR3 nucleotides read TGTGCCAGCAGTATGGACGACGGGAGGTATTCACCCCTCCACTTT.

The rearrangement links TRBV27 to TRBJ1-2; 8 bases align to TRBD1. The germline gives CDR1 MNHEY, CDR2 SMNVEV (reference sequence). This CDR3 has 15 residues. Germline trimming cut 2 bases from V and 7 bases from J; bases unmatched to any gene: 9. The CDR3 region is CASSLRGRGLGGYTF. CDR3 in DNA: TGTGCCAGCAGTTTAAGAGGCAGGGGGCTTGGTGGCTACACCTTC.

The chain joins TRBV7-2 to TRBJ1-1; no clear D. The ends were cut back, 6 bases at V and 1 base at J, with 9 bases in the middle. This CDR3 is 13 amino acids long. Germline assignment: CDR1 SGHTA and CDR2 FQGNSA. CDR3 nucleotide sequence: TGTGCCAGCAGAACCACTAGGAACACTGAAGCTTTCTTT. It codes for CASRTTRNTEAFF.

This chain uses TRBV2 with TRBJ2-7, with TRBD1 matching over 12 bases. Germline assignment: CDR1 SNHLY and CDR2 FYNNEI. Trimming cost V 7 bases and J 6 bases; bases outside gene matches: 4. The CDR3 is 13 residues long. The CDR3 DNA sequence: TGTGCCAGCACCGGGACAGGGGGCGCCGAGCAGTACTTC. Protein: CASTGTGGAEQYF.